This T cell receptor (beta chain) was captured in a study of cytomegalovirus exposure and HLA in healthy donors. In the study overall: Samples from HLA-typed donors yielded about 86 million unique TCRs in an early data release. Study observations and caveats: Associated with HLA alleles at 0.05 false discovery rate in a later analysis were 17,000 or so TCR beta sequences.

From germline, CDR1 is ENHRY and CDR2 SYGVKD. The V end was cut by 0 bases, the J end by 9 bases, with 12 bases between. This CDR3 contains 14 residues. The primer mix had 60 Vbeta and 13 Jbeta primers. Assay: immunoSEQ multiplex PCR; the TCRdb copy retains only in-frame clones and omits some. The sample holds some 160,000 clones; roughly 62% are singletons and the top ten take roughly 4%. Each donor's status was that of a healthy bone marrow donor. Although they were nominally healthy when sampled, donors likely had unrecorded immune exposures. Notes on this clone: The antigen remains undetermined.

Sequencing input: PBMCs. The receptor comes from a man between 60 and 75 years old in good health and CMV-seronegative. The J gene is TRBJ2-1, the V gene TRBV10-3, with D perhaps matching TRBD2 (6 bases). CDR3 region: CAISESREVGEQFF. Written as DNA, the CDR3 is TGTGCCATCAGTGAGTCTAGGGAGGTCGGTGAGCAGTTCTTC.